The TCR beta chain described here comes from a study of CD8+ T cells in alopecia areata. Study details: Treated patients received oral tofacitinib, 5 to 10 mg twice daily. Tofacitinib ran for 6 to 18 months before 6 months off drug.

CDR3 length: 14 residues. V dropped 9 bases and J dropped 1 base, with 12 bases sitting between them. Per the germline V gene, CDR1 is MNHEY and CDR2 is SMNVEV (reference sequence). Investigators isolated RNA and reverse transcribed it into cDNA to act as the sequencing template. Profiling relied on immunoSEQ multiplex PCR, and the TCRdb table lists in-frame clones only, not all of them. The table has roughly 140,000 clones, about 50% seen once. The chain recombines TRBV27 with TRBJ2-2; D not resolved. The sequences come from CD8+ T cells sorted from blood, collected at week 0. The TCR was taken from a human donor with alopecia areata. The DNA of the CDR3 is TGTGCCAGTGGAGAGTTGGGGAACACCGGGGAGCTGTTTTTT. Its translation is CASGELGNTGELFF.